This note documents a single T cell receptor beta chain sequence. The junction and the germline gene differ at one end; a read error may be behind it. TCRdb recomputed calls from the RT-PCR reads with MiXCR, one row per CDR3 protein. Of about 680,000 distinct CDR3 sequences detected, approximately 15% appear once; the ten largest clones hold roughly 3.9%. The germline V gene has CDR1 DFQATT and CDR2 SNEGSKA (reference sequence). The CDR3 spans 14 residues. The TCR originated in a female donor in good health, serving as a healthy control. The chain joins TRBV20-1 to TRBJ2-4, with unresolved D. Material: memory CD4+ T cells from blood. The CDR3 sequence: CSARDRGAKNIQYF. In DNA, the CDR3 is TGCAGTGCTCGAGATCGTGGAGCCAAAAACATTCAGTACTTC.